These 28 T cell receptor beta chains were sequenced from one sample in a study of regulatory T cells in long-lasting Graves disease. Building the TCR beta libraries relied on iRepertoire HTBI primers, and CDR3 regions underwent Arm-PCR. A single record per CDR3 protein comes from TCRdb applying MiXCR to the multiplex PCR reads. The data show fewer than 650,000 distinct CDR3 sequences, roughly 15% seen once. As for time point: newly diagnosed GD, antithyroid drugs for less than 3 months. RNA extracted from PBMCs served as the sequencing template. The same specimen was also included in a second study, on T cells in Graves' hyperthyroidism and ophthalmopathy.

The sequencing here drew on peripheral blood mononuclear cells (PBMCs), taken at new diagnosis, from a patient treated with antithyroid drugs. The origin of the receptors is a young woman with Graves disease.

This clonotype has a count of ten or more. The chain is built from TRBV29-1 and TRBJ2-3, with a possible D match to TRBD1 (5 bases). CDR1 is SQVTM, CDR2 ANQGSEA, per germline. Trimming cost V 0 bases and J 1 base, with 17 bases left between them. The CDR3 has 17 amino acids. DNA for the CDR3: TGCAGCGTTGAAGATCAGGGTCGGACCCGGGGCACAGATACGCAGTATTTT. Its translation: CSVEDQGRTRGTDTQYF.

This clonotype was found many times. This sequence joins TRBV28 and TRBJ1-6; D call uncertain. Trimming removed 3 bases from V and 10 bases from J, with 4 bases in between. This CDR3 spans 11 amino acids. CDR1 and CDR2 (germline): MDHEN, SYDVKM. The CDR3 sequence: CASSFDSPLHF. The CDR3 region has the DNA TGTGCCAGCAGTTTCGACTCACCCCTCCACTTT.

The CDR3 spells CASSIRGTKNIQYF. DNA for the CDR3: TGTGCCAGTAGTATACGCGGAACCAAAAACATTCAGTACTTC. The chain uses TRBV19 and TRBJ2-4; D call uncertain. V was trimmed by 2 bases and J by 2 bases, leaving 7 bases between them. The CDR3 contains 14 residues. Germline V CDR1 and CDR2: LNHDA, SQIVND (reference sequence). Complete variable domain (other parts from reference TRBV19 and TRBJ2-4): DGGITQSPKYLFRKEGQNVTLSCEQNLNHDAMYWYRQDPGQGLRLIYYSQIVNDFQKGDIAEGYSVSREKKESFPLTVTSAQKNPTAFYLCASSIRGTKNIQYFGAGTRLSVL.

The table lists this clonotype with many counts. The chain carries TRBV9 and TRBJ1-1, with 9 nucleotides matching TRBD1. Germline V gene lookup returns CDR1 SGDLS and CDR2 YYNGEE. V was clipped by 2 bases and J by 3 bases; unmatched bases: 5. The CDR3 sequence is 15 residues long. DNA for the CDR3: TGTGCCAGCAGCGTCGGACAGGGGAGGGACACTGAAGCTTTCTTT. Protein: CASSVGQGRDTEAFF. The full variable domain, with the rest looked up from reference TRBV9 and TRBJ1-1, is DSGVTQTPKHLITATGQRVTLRCSPRSGDLSVYWYQQSLDQGLQFLIQYYNGEERAKGNILERFSAQQFPDLHSELNLSSLELGDSALYFCASSVGQGRDTEAFFGQGTRLTVV.

The V gene is TRBV2, the J gene TRBJ1-5, with 8 bases matching TRBD1. The germline V gene has CDR1 SNHLY and CDR2 FYNNEI. This CDR3 comprises 15 residues. V was clipped by 6 bases and J by 9 bases; unmatched bases: 13. CDR3 amino acids: CASRALTGAEAPQHF. CDR3 DNA sequence: TGTGCCAGCAGAGCCCTGACAGGGGCAGAGGCGCCCCAGCATTTT. Variable domain in full (rest from reference TRBV2 and TRBJ1-5): EPEVTQTPSHQVTQMGQEVILRCVPISNHLYFYWYRQILGQKVEFLVSFYNNEISEKSEIFDDQFSVERPDGSNFTLKIRSTKLEDSAMYFCASRALTGAEAPQHFGDGTRLSIL.

The chain uses TRBV28 and TRBJ1-1; TRBD1 matches 9 bases. CDR1 MDHEN and CDR2 SYDVKM come from the germline V gene. The CDR3 contains 11 residues. After removal of 8 bases from V and 6 bases from J, the junction contained 1 base not matched to a gene. The CDR3 coding sequence is TGTGCCAGCGGGACAGGGTCTGAAGCTTTCTTT. As protein: CASGTGSEAFF.

This clonotype was observed a handful of times. The rearrangement links TRBV7-2 to TRBJ2-1, with 10 bases identical to TRBD2. V was pared by 5 bases and J by 6 bases, with 4 bases of the junction left unmatched. The CDR3 loop spans 14 amino acids. Germline lookup yields CDR1 SGHTA and CDR2 FQGNSA. For the CDR3, the DNA is TGTGCCAGCAGCAAGCGGGAGGGTGGCAATGAGCAGTTCTTC. Translated: CASSKREGGNEQFF.

The count of this clonotype is one. The J gene is TRBJ2-7, the V gene TRBV4-2, with D unresolved. Germline CDR1 and CDR2: LGHNA and YNFKEQ. The CDR3 extends over 14 amino acids. V lost 4 bases to trimming and J lost 5 bases, with 15 bases between them. CDR3 coding DNA: TGTGCCAGCAGCCCCTCAGGCAGATCCGACGAGCAGTACTTC. This translates into CASSPSGRSDEQYF.

This clonotype has a count of ten or more. The chain has TRBV2 and TRBJ2-5; either TRBD1 or TRBD2 may fit D (5 bases each). In germline, CDR1 is SNHLY, CDR2 FYNNEI. The CDR3 is 15 residues long. V lost 8 bases, J lost 1 base, and 17 bases lay in between. The CDR3 nucleotides read TGTGCCAGCCTGAACCTAGGGACGGGCCAAGAGACCCAGTACTTC. Translated: CASLNLGTGQETQYF.

V and J are TRBV25-1 and TRBJ1-1; 8 positions match TRBD1. CDR1 and CDR2 (germline): MGHDK, SYGVNS. V gave up 3 bases and J gave up 1 base; unmatched junction bases: 4. The CDR3 runs to 15 residues. CDR3 in amino acids: CASSDRQGANTEAFF. The CDR3 DNA sequence: TGTGCCAGCAGTGATAGGCAGGGGGCGAACACTGAAGCTTTCTTT.

The rearrangement links TRBV20-1 to TRBJ2-7; TRBD2 is a possible D gene (6 bases). The ends were cut back, 0 bases at V and 2 bases at J, with 11 bases in the middle. This CDR3 is 14 amino acids long. Germline V gene lookup returns CDR1 DFQATT and CDR2 SNEGSKA (reference sequence). CDR3 in amino acids: CSARDWTNPYEQYF. The CDR3 region has the DNA TGCAGTGCTAGAGATTGGACTAACCCCTACGAGCAGTACTTC.

The CDR3 sequence is CAGNPEAAELYYEQYF. The DNA for the CDR3 is TGCGCCGGCAATCCGGAGGCCGCCGAACTATACTACGAGCAGTACTTC. This chain uses TRBV5-1 with TRBJ2-7, with D perhaps matching TRBD2 (5 bases). This CDR3 has 16 residues. With 10 bases removed from V and 3 bases from J, the gap between germline ends came to 26 bases. From germline, CDR1 is SGHRS and CDR2 YFSETQ.

This clonotype has more than one count but fewer than ten. The V and J genes are TRBV7-9 and TRBJ2-1, with D unclear. The CDR3 has 15 residues. V shed 3 bases and J shed 4 bases, with 13 bases lying between them. Per the germline V gene, CDR1 is SEHNR and CDR2 is FQNEAQ (reference sequence). The CDR3: CASSFYRTQYNEQFF. CDR3 bases: TGTGCCAGCAGCTTCTACCGGACCCAATACAATGAGCAGTTCTTC.

This clonotype was recorded many times. The chain joins TRBV30 to TRBJ2-3, with no clear D. From germline, CDR1 is GTSNPN and CDR2 SVGIG (reference sequence). The CDR3 is 12 residues long. Trimming removed 0 bases from V and 3 bases from J, with 4 bases in between. The DNA for the CDR3 is TGTGCCTGGAGTGTAAGGACAGATACGCAGTATTTT. Translation gives CAWSVRTDTQYF.

This clonotype was detected only a few times. The chain couples TRBV12-5 to TRBJ2-1; possible D gene TRBD1, 6 bases. Germline CDR1 is LGHNT and CDR2 is FRNRAP. V was cut by 6 bases and J by 6 bases, with 18 bases left in between. The CDR3 sequence is 15 residues long. The CDR3 loop reads CASGLGTPRLNEQFF. The CDR3 DNA follows: TGTGCTAGTGGCCTAGGGACACCCCGACTCAATGAGCAGTTCTTC.

About this clonotype: A single base separates this from a much larger clone, so it may be a read error. CDR3 loop: CASLFLDRPSEQFF. As DNA, the CDR3 is TGTGCCAGCCTATTTTTGGACAGGCCAAGTGAGCAGTTCTTC. V gene TRBV2 combines with J gene TRBJ2-1, with TRBD1 identical over 7 bases. Germline values: CDR1 SNHLY, CDR2 FYNNEI. The CDR3 covers 14 residues. Trimming at V came to 8 bases and at J to 9 bases, leaving 13 bases not matched to a gene.

This clonotype was seen more than once but under ten times. V usage is TRBV19 and J usage is TRBJ2-1; 9 bases match TRBD1. The CDR3 covers 18 residues. V dropped 4 bases and J dropped 2; count of bases not matched to a gene: 12. The germline CDR1 and CDR2 sequences are LNHDA and SQIVND (reference sequence). In nucleotides, the CDR3 is TGTGCCAGTAGTACCGGGTGGGCTACAGGGGGCGCCTACAATGAGCAGTTCTTC. This translates into CASSTGWATGGAYNEQFF.

This clonotype was picked up many times. V and J are TRBV12-3 or TRBV12-4 and TRBJ1-6; the match to TRBD1 covers 10 bases. Trimming at V came to 6 bases and at J to 7 bases, leaving 3 bases not matched to a gene. CDR3 length: 14 residues. The CDR3 DNA is TGTGCCAGCAGCCTGACAGGGGGCAATTCACCCCTCCACTTT. Amino acid sequence: CASSLTGGNSPLHF.

This clonotype was counted many times. V is TRBV12-3 or TRBV12-4 and J is TRBJ2-7; a possible D gene is TRBD1 (6 bases). V shed 4 bases and J shed 6 bases, with 19 bases lying between them. The CDR3 sequence is 15 residues long. The CDR3 loop reads CASSSVWQGIPEQYF. The CDR3 nucleotides read TGTGCCAGCAGTTCGGTTTGGCAGGGGATTCCCGAGCAGTACTTC.

This clonotype was counted ten times or more. The chain uses TRBV29-1 and TRBJ2-5; 7 positions agree with TRBD2. Unmatched junction bases numbered 13, after V lost 5 bases and J lost 4 bases. The germline V gene has CDR1 SQVTM and CDR2 ANQGSEA. The length of the CDR3 is 15 residues. The CDR3 loop reads CSVYLQAGVLETQYF. The CDR3 DNA reads as TGCAGCGTTTATCTCCAGGCGGGAGTGTTAGAGACCCAGTACTTC.

The V gene is TRBV18, the J gene TRBJ1-6; the D gene is possibly TRBD1 (5 bases). The CDR3 is made up of 15 amino acids. Germline lookup yields CDR1 KGHSH and CDR2 LQKENI. V shed 0 bases and J shed 7 bases, with 10 bases lying between them. The CDR3 bases are TGTGCCAGCTCACCACCGCAGGGCCAAAATTCACCCCTCCACTTT. Amino acids: CASSPPQGQNSPLHF.

The chain combines TRBV7-2 with TRBJ2-2, with 8 bases matching TRBD2. With 10 bases clipped from V and 4 bases from J, the junction kept 14 bases outside the gene matches. This CDR3 comprises 16 residues. Germline V gives CDR1 SGHTA, CDR2 FQGNSA. The CDR3 region has the DNA TGTGCCACATATTCCGTTTTGGGACTAGGCACCGGGGAGCTGTTTTTT. Its protein product is CATYSVLGLGTGELFF.

This clonotype was counted many times. The V call is TRBV10-3, the J call TRBJ1-5; no definite D call. The germline V gene encodes CDR1 ENHRY and CDR2 SYGVKD. The CDR3 runs 17 residues. Trimming took 0 bases from V and 4 from J, leaving 16 bases between them. CDR3 in DNA: TGTGCCATCAGTGAGTCGAGGACGGTCGGCGCAAATCAGCCCCAGCATTTT. Amino acid sequence: CAISESRTVGANQPQHF.

This chain uses TRBV11-2 with TRBJ1-1, with 10 bases that match TRBD1. There are 14 residues in the CDR3. Germline V gene lookup returns CDR1 SGHAT and CDR2 FQNNGV. Losses at the gene ends were 5 bases for V and 11 bases for J; bases not matched to a gene: 11. The CDR3 loop is CASSTGQGDRSAFF. The CDR3 bases are TGTGCCAGCAGCACCGGACAGGGGGACCGTTCGGCTTTCTTT.

Ten or more counts support this clonotype. The genes are TRBV7-9 and TRBJ2-1; 8 positions match TRBD2. With 2 bases clipped from V and 7 bases from J, the junction kept 7 bases outside the gene matches. The CDR3 has 15 amino acids. Per the germline V gene, CDR1 is SEHNR and CDR2 is FQNEAQ (reference sequence). The chain's CDR3 is CASSLIREGLNEQFF. In nucleotides, the CDR3 is TGTGCCAGCAGCTTAATACGGGAGGGGCTTAATGAGCAGTTCTTC.

This clonotype occurred many times. The chain links TRBV12-3 or TRBV12-4 to TRBJ1-4; D may be TRBD1 (5 bases). V was shortened by 4 bases and J by 8 bases, with 14 bases between the two germline ends. The CDR3 covers 14 residues. The CDR3 reads CASSSQGIQEKLFF. The CDR3 nucleotides read TGTGCCAGCAGTTCTCAGGGAATTCAGGAAAAACTGTTTTTT.

This clonotype has ten or more counts. The chain couples TRBV27 to TRBJ2-3, with 15 bases aligning to TRBD2. With V trimmed by 3 bases and J by 5 bases, 0 bases remained unmatched. This CDR3 has 15 residues. Germline V gene lookup returns CDR1 MNHEY and CDR2 SMNVEV (reference sequence). CDR3 DNA: TGTGCCAGCAGTTTGGGACTAGCGGGAGGAGATACGCAGTATTTT. This codes for CASSLGLAGGDTQYF.

This clonotype turned up a few times. The V call is TRBV3-1, the J call TRBJ2-3; 12 nucleotides line up with TRBD1. The J call may not be correct, given that the DNA end is closer to TRBJ2-5. This CDR3 has 14 amino acids. Germline loops: CDR1 LGHDT, CDR2 YNNKEL (reference sequence). The CDR3 DNA reads as TGTGCCAGCAGAGGGACAGGGGGCCGGGAGACCCAGTACTTC. Its translation: CASRGTGGRETQYF.